This TCR beta chain was obtained from a study of cytomegalovirus exposure and HLA in healthy donors. The PCR used 60 Vbeta and 13 Jbeta primers. The data were produced by immunoSEQ multiplex PCR, yet TCRdb's version contains in-frame clones alone and is incomplete. The table includes 180,000 or so clones, 82% detected once. Sequenced material: PBMCs. This TCR derives from a boy aged 2 to 10 in good health and CMV-seronegative.

The CDR3 is CASSPIRPGSGANVLTF. For the CDR3, the DNA is TGTGCCAGTAGTCCAATCCGGCCAGGATCCGGGGCCAACGTCCTGACTTTC. This chain uses TRBV19 with TRBJ2-6; no reliable D call. Germline lookup yields CDR1 LNHDA and CDR2 SQIVND (reference sequence). This CDR3 comprises 17 residues. V shed 5 bases and J shed 4 bases, with 18 bases lying between them.